A single sample is the source of the 22 T cell receptor beta chains below, sequenced in a study of blood T cell repertoires in COVID-19. The repertoire was sequenced with immunoSEQ multiplex PCR; TCRdb's copy has only in-frame clones and lacks some. The sample records some 140,000 clones, roughly nine tenths being singletons. Input material: peripheral blood. These TCRs come from a man aged 50 or older with acute or convalescent COVID-19.

This chain links TRBV7-8 with TRBJ1-5; possible D gene TRBD1, 5 bases. Germline CDR1 reads SGHVS; CDR2 reads FQNEAQ. Trimming took off 2 bases at V and 7 bases at J, with 9 bases between the two ends. The CDR3 is made up of 13 amino acids. In nucleotides, the CDR3 is TGTGCCAGCAGCTTATTCTCAGGGCAGCCCCAGCATTTT. Residues: CASSLFSGQPQHF. The variable domain in full, completed from reference TRBV7-8 and TRBJ1-5, reads GAGVSQSPRYKVAKRGQDVALRCDPISGHVSLFWYQQALGQGPEFLTYFQNEAQLDKSGLPSDRFFAERPEGSVSTLKIQRTQQEDSAVYLCASSLFSGQPQHFGDGTRLSIL.

The CDR3 sequence: CASSSPWAGEGTDTQYF. CDR3 nucleotide sequence: TGTGCCAGCAGCTCCCCATGGGCGGGAGAGGGCACAGATACGCAGTATTTT. The V gene is TRBV7-6, the J gene TRBJ2-3, with 7 bases lining up with TRBD2. J was trimmed by 1 base and V by 4 bases; bases with no gene match: 11. Looked up from germline, CDR1 is SGHVS and CDR2 is FNYEAQ. The CDR3 totals 17 residues. Filled out from reference TRBV7-6 and TRBJ2-3, the complete variable domain reads GAGVSQSPRYKVTKRGQDVALRCDPISGHVSLYWYRQALGQGPEFLTYFNYEAQQDKSGLPNDRFSAERPEGSISTLTIQRTEQRDSAMYRCASSSPWAGEGTDTQYFGPGTRLTVL.

The chain employs TRBV7-8 and TRBJ2-5, with a tentative D call TRBD2 (5 bases). Germline CDR1 is SGHVS and CDR2 is FQNEAQ. V was trimmed by 3 bases and J by 5 bases, leaving 7 bases between them. This CDR3 contains 12 residues. The CDR3 here is CASSFERETQYF. In nucleotides, the CDR3 is TGTGCCAGCAGCTTCGAGCGGGAGACCCAGTACTTC. The variable domain in full, completed from reference TRBV7-8 and TRBJ2-5, reads GAGVSQSPRYKVAKRGQDVALRCDPISGHVSLFWYQQALGQGPEFLTYFQNEAQLDKSGLPSDRFFAERPEGSVSTLKIQRTQQEDSAVYLCASSFERETQYFGPGTRLLVL.

The chain is built from TRBV6-5 and TRBJ1-5, with D maybe TRBD1 (6 bases). In germline, CDR1 is MNHEY, CDR2 SVGAGI. CDR3 length: 15 amino acids. Trimming left V 6 bases short and J 2 bases short, with 14 bases between. The CDR3 reads CASRTGNAGNQPQHF. The CDR3 nucleotides read TGTGCCAGCAGAACAGGGAATGCCGGCAATCAGCCCCAGCATTTT.

This clone came up many times. The genes are TRBV18 and TRBJ1-2; 7 bases agree with TRBD1. This CDR3 has 13 amino acids. V dropped 5 bases and J dropped 8; count of bases not matched to a gene: 8. Per germline, CDR1 KGHSH and CDR2 LQKENI. This chain's CDR3 is CASSEDRARGYTF. As DNA, the CDR3 is TGTGCCAGCTCAGAAGACAGGGCGCGGGGCTACACCTTC. The entire variable domain, with the rest obtained from reference TRBV18 and TRBJ1-2, is as follows: NAGVMQNPRHLVRRRGQEARLRCSPMKGHSHVYWYRQLPEEGLKFMVYLQKENIIDESGMPKERFSAEFPKEGPSILRIQQVVRGDSAAYFCASSEDRARGYTFGSGTRLTVV.

The chain combines TRBV4-2 with TRBJ2-1; D is unclear. Germline values: CDR1 LGHNA, CDR2 YNFKEQ. V shed 0 bases and J shed 3 bases, with 9 bases lying between them. The CDR3 runs 15 residues. CDR3 region: CASSQDAVRYNEQFF. Written as DNA, the CDR3 is TGTGCCAGCAGCCAAGATGCGGTTCGCTACAATGAGCAGTTCTTC.

The rearrangement uses TRBV5-1 and TRBJ1-4; TRBD1 matches at 9 bases. This CDR3 is built from 15 residues. Looked up from germline, CDR1 is SGHRS and CDR2 is YFSETQ. The junction had 1 base not matched to a gene; V was cut back by 0 bases and J by 4 bases. The CDR3 is CASSLGQGGNEKLFF. In DNA, the CDR3 is TGCGCCAGCAGCTTGGGACAGGGGGGTAATGAAAAACTGTTTTTT. The variable domain in full, with the rest retrieved from reference TRBV5-1 and TRBJ1-4, is KAGVTQTPRYLIKTRGQQVTLSCSPISGHRSVSWYQQTPGQGLQFLFEYFSETQRNKGNFPGRFSGRQFSNSRSEMNVSTLELGDSALYLCASSLGQGGNEKLFFGSGTQLSVL.

The chain couples TRBV7-2 to TRBJ2-5, with D uncertain. The CDR3 consists of 14 residues. V lost 0 bases, J lost 5 bases, and 10 bases lay in between. The germline V gene has CDR1 SGHTA and CDR2 FQGNSA. The chain's CDR3 is CASSLAYSLETQYF. CDR3 sequence (DNA): TGTGCCAGCAGCTTAGCGTACAGCCTGGAGACCCAGTACTTC.

The rearrangement joins TRBV7-2 to TRBJ2-5; 9 nucleotides line up with TRBD1. Trimming took 2 bases from V and 1 from J; bases not matched to a gene: 2. There are 15 residues in the CDR3. Looked up from germline, CDR1 is SGHTA and CDR2 is FQGNSA. The CDR3: CASSLMGQGQETQYF. DNA for the CDR3: TGTGCCAGCAGCTTAATGGGACAGGGCCAAGAGACCCAGTACTTC.

The chain combines TRBV7-2 with TRBJ2-1, with 7 nucleotides matching TRBD2. The V gene's germline CDR1 is SGHTA and CDR2 FQGNSA. The CDR3 length is 16 residues. The V gene end was trimmed by 0 bases and the J gene end by 9 bases; junction bases not matched to a gene: 11. The CDR3 DNA follows: TGTGCCAGCAGCTTAGCGATAGCGGGCCCGGCCAGTGAGCAGTTCTTC. It codes for CASSLAIAGPASEQFF.

The chain combines TRBV7-8 with TRBJ2-7; tentative D call: TRBD2 (6 bases). V lost 5 bases and J 6 bases, leaving 14 bases between the germline ends. Germline CDR1 is SGHVS and CDR2 is FQNEAQ. CDR3 length: 13 amino acids. This CDR3 reads CASSPKRDFEQYF. In DNA, the CDR3 is TGTGCCAGCAGCCCCAAAAGGGACTTCGAGCAGTACTTC.

The chain recombines TRBV15 with TRBJ2-3; 7 nucleotides line up with TRBD2. The CDR3 sequence is 15 residues long. J gave up 4 bases and V 3 bases, and 7 bases lay outside the gene matches. CDR1 is LNHNV, CDR2 YYDKDF, per germline (reference sequence). The CDR3 DNA follows: TGTGCCACCAGCAGGGCGGCGGGGGTCGCAGATACGCAGTATTTT. Protein: CATSRAAGVADTQYF.

This clone was detected only a few times. This chain uses TRBV7-9 with TRBJ2-3, with TRBD2 matching 9 bases. Unmatched junction bases numbered 9, after V lost 2 bases and J lost 0 bases. CDR3 length equals 18 residues. Per germline, CDR1 SEHNR and CDR2 FQNEAQ (reference sequence). The CDR3 coding sequence is TGTGCCAGCAGCTTAAAATTCAGGCTAGCGGGAAGCACAGATACGCAGTATTTT. Protein sequence: CASSLKFRLAGSTDTQYF.

This clone appeared a single time. J is TRBJ2-3 and V is TRBV27; 13 bases align to TRBD2. Germline values: CDR1 MNHEY, CDR2 SMNVEV (reference sequence). This CDR3 is 17 amino acids long. The trim removed 6 bases at V and 4 bases at J, leaving 10 bases unmatched. The CDR3 bases are TGTGCCAGCAGCCGGACTAGCGGGGGACCCACGGCAGATACGCAGTATTTT. This codes for CASSRTSGGPTADTQYF.

The chain is built from TRBV29-1 and TRBJ2-7; 8 nucleotides agree with TRBD1. The V gene end was trimmed by 4 bases and the J gene end by 6 bases; junction bases not matched to a gene: 8. Germline CDR1 reads SQVTM; CDR2 reads ANQGSEA. The CDR3 extends over 13 amino acids. The CDR3 sequence: CSVGRDRLSEQYF. CDR3 DNA sequence: TGCAGCGTTGGGAGGGACAGGCTCTCCGAGCAGTACTTC.

The chain combines TRBV3-1 (or the pseudogene TRBV3-2) with TRBJ2-2; the D is unclear. CDR1 and CDR2 (germline): LGHDT, YNNKEL (reference sequence). The CDR3 runs to 15 residues. The germline V and J ends were trimmed by 0 bases and 6 bases, with 11 bases remaining between them. CDR3 nucleotides: TGTGCCAGCAGCCAAGACTTTCCGGGTCCCGGGGAGCTGTTTTTT. Translated, it gives CASSQDFPGPGELFF.

The chain carries TRBV6-5 and TRBJ1-1; no definite D call. CDR1 is MNHEY and CDR2 is SVGAGI in the germline V gene. V shed 4 bases and J shed 11 bases, with 14 bases lying between them. The CDR3 is 12 amino acids. The CDR3 region has the DNA TGTGCCAGCAGTTCCCCGTCCGGAGCGGCTTTCTTT. Translation: CASSSPSGAAFF.

The CDR3 region has the DNA TGCAGTGCTAGTCCCTCTTCAGGGTCGGGTGTCAATCAGCCCCAGCATTTT. Translation gives CSASPSSGSGVNQPQHF. The chain has TRBV20-1 and TRBJ1-5; weak D call: TRBD1 (5 bases). The CDR3 runs to 17 residues. The germline V gene has CDR1 DFQATT and CDR2 SNEGSKA (reference sequence). V dropped 3 bases and J dropped 3 bases, with 21 bases sitting between them.

This chain joins TRBV18 and TRBJ1-2; D unclear. The germline gives CDR1 KGHSH, CDR2 LQKENI. CDR3 length: 11 amino acids. The ends were cut back, 6 bases at V and 3 bases at J, with 5 bases in the middle. The CDR3 sequence: CASSTYYGYTF. CDR3 DNA sequence: TGTGCCAGCTCCACTTACTATGGCTACACCTTC.

V gene TRBV20-1 combines with J gene TRBJ1-2, with D unclear. V lost 5 bases and J lost 4, with 8 bases in between. The CDR3 sequence is 11 residues long. The germline V gene has CDR1 DFQATT and CDR2 SNEGSKA (reference sequence). This chain's CDR3 is CSAAAVYGYTF. CDR3 coding DNA: TGCAGTGCTGCGGCCGTCTATGGCTACACCTTC.

This chain connects TRBV11-2 to TRBJ2-7; weak D call: TRBD2 (5 bases). V was pared by 1 base and J by 0 bases, with 10 bases between. Germline V gene lookup returns CDR1 SGHAT and CDR2 FQNNGV. This CDR3 is 15 amino acids long. The CDR3 region has the DNA TGTGCCAGCAGCTTAGGTGGACTCAGCTCCTACGAGCAGTACGTC. Its protein product is CASSLGGLSSYEQYV.

This clone showed up just once. V is TRBV27 and J is TRBJ1-6; 9 bases align to TRBD1. CDR1 MNHEY and CDR2 SMNVEV come from the germline V gene (reference sequence). The junction had 8 bases not matched to a gene; V was cut back by 4 bases and J by 10 bases. The CDR3 covers 15 residues. The CDR3 sequence: CASSSTGTGYSPLHF. The DNA for the CDR3 is TGTGCCAGCAGTTCAACCGGGACAGGGTACTCACCCCTCCACTTT.